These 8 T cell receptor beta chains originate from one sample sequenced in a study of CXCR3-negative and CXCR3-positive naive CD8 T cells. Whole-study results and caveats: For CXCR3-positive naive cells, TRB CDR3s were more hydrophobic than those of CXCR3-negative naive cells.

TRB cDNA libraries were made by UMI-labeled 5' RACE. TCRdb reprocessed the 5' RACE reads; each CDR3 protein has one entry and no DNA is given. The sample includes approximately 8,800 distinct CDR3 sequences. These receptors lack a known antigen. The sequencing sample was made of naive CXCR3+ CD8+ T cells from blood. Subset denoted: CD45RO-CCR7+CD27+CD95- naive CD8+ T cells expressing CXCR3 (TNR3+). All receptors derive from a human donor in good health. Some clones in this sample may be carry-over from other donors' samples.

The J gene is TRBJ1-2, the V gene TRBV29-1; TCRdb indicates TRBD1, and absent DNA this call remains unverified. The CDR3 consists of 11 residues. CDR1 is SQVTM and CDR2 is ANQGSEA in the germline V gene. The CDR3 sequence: CSVAVTGGYTF.

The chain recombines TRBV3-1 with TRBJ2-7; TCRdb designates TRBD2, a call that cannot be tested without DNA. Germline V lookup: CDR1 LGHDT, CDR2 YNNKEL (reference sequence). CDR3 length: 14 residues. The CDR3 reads CASSLTSGSGEQYF.

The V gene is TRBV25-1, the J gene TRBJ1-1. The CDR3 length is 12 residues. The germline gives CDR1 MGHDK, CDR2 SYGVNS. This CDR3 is CASNQGNTEAFF.

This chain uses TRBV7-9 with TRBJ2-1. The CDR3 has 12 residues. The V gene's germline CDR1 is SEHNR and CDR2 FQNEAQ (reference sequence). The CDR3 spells CASGSSYNEQFF.

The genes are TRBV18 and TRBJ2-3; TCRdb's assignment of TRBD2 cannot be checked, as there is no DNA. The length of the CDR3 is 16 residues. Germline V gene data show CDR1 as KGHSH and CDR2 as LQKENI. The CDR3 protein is CASSNTTSGGPDTQYF.

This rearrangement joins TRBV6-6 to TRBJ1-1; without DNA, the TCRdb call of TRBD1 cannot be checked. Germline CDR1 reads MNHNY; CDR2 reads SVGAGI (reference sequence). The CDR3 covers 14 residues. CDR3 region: CASSWDRENTEAFF.

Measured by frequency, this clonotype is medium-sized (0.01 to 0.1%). The CDR3 loop is CSVEPQGTSTDTQYF. This chain uses TRBV29-1 with TRBJ2-3. The V gene's germline CDR1 is SQVTM and CDR2 ANQGSEA. CDR3 length equals 15 residues.

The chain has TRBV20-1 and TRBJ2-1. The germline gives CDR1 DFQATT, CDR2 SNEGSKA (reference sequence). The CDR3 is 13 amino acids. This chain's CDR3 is CSARMGNYNEQFF.